This entry concerns a single T cell receptor beta chain. V lost 0 bases and J 4 bases, leaving 12 bases between the germline ends. The CDR3 covers 15 residues. Germline CDR1 SGDLS, CDR2 YYNGEE. The data stem from a study of blood T cells in healthy people across ages. The use of a sample-barcoded 5' primer and a J-beta primer mix characterized a second PCR of about 7 to 12 cycles. TCRdb itself ran the 5' RACE reads through MiXCR, one entry per CDR3 protein. The top ten clones hold over 2% of a sample with about 2 million distinct CDR3 sequences, around 50% of them seen once. The material sequenced was blood. The sequence derives from a middle-aged woman in good health. The chain employs TRBV9 and TRBJ2-3, with D hard to call. CDR3 DNA sequence: TGTGCCAGCAGCGTAGCCGGCTTAGTTTCAGATACGCAGTATTTT. It encodes CASSVAGLVSDTQYF.